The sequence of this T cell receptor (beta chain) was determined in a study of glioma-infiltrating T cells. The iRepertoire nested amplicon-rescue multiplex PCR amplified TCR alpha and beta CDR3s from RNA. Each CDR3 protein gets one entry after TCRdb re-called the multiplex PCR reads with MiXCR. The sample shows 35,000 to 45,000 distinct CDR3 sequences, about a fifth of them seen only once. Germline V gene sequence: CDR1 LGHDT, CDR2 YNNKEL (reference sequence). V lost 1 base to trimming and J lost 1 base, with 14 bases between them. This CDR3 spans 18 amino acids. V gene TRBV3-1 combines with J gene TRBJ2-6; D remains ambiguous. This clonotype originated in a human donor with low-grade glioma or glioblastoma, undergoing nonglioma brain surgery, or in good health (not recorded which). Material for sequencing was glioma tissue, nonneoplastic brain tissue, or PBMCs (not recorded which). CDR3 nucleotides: TGTGCCAGCAGCCAAGGCATGTTCGGGTTTTCTGGGGCCAACGTCCTGACTTTC. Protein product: CASSQGMFGFSGANVLTF.